The 10 T cell receptor beta chains listed next were all sequenced from one sample in a study of blood T cell repertoires in COVID-19. The method was immunoSEQ multiplex PCR; TCRdb's version includes in-frame clones alone and lacks a portion of them. The sample holds approximately 400,000 clones, around 86% seen once. Sequencing was carried out using PBMCs or T cells enriched from blood (not recorded which). The receptors come from a woman between 50 and 59 years old who had recovered from COVID-19.

The chain has TRBV2 and TRBJ2-1; TRBD2 matches 7 bases. This CDR3 is built from 13 residues. Trimming cost V 8 bases and J 10 bases; bases outside gene matches: 11. In germline, CDR1 is SNHLY, CDR2 FYNNEI. The CDR3 loop reads CASGFVPTSEQFF. The CDR3, as DNA: TGTGCCAGCGGCTTTGTTCCGACTAGCGAGCAGTTCTTC.

The V and J genes are TRBV3-1 (or the pseudogene TRBV3-2) and TRBJ2-1, with 8 bases matching TRBD1. CDR3 size: 12 residues. CDR1 and CDR2 from the germline V gene are LGHDT and YNNKEL (reference sequence). The V segment lost 5 bases and the J segment 7 bases; nucleotides outside the gene matches: 1. The CDR3: CASSWTGNEQFF. CDR3 DNA sequence: TGTGCCAGCAGCTGGACAGGGAATGAGCAGTTCTTC.

This clone was seen more than once but under ten times. The chain links TRBV7-9 to TRBJ2-7, with TRBD2 matching 13 bases. This CDR3 comprises 15 residues. Germline V gives CDR1 SEHNR, CDR2 FQNEAQ (reference sequence). The ends lost 5 bases at V and 5 bases at J; junction bases unmatched: 6. The CDR3: CASSTGLAGEDEQYF. DNA for the CDR3: TGTGCCAGCAGCACCGGACTAGCGGGAGAGGACGAGCAGTACTTC. The complete variable domain, with remaining parts taken from reference TRBV7-9 and TRBJ2-7, reads DTGVSQNPRHKITKRGQNVTFRCDPISEHNRLYWYRQTLGQGPEFLTYFQNEAQLEKSRLLSDRFSAERPKGSFSTLEIQRTEQGDSAMYLCASSTGLAGEDEQYFGPGTRLTVT.

The V and J genes are TRBV4-2 and TRBJ2-7; 14 bases are a match to TRBD2. Trimming at V came to 1 base and at J to 6 bases, leaving 2 bases not matched to a gene. The CDR3 spans 15 residues. Germline CDR1 and CDR2: LGHNA and YNFKEQ. Written as DNA, the CDR3 is TGTGCCAGCAGCCAAGGGACTAGCGGGGGGACCGAGCAGTACTTC. This gives the protein CASSQGTSGGTEQYF.

The CDR3 bases are TGTGCCAGCAGTCAGGGACACAGCTCCTATAATTCACCCCTCCACTTT. Translating gives CASSQGHSSYNSPLHF. The chain carries TRBV6-2 or TRBV6-3 and TRBJ1-6, with D possibly TRBD1 on 6 matching bases. This CDR3 region has 16 residues. Deletions cut 5 bases from V and 0 bases from J, with 11 bases between. The V gene's germline CDR1 is MNHEY and CDR2 SVGEGT.

The V gene is TRBV19, the J gene TRBJ2-2; D possibly corresponds to TRBD2 (6 bases). Trimming pared 6 bases from V and 2 bases from J, leaving 10 bases between. The CDR3 has 14 amino acids. Per the germline V gene, CDR1 is LNHDA and CDR2 is SQIVND (reference sequence). The CDR3 is CASRRDSNTGELFF. CDR3 nucleotides: TGTGCCAGTAGAAGGGACTCAAACACCGGGGAGCTGTTTTTT.

The chain recombines TRBV7-8 with TRBJ2-1; TRBD1 is a possible D gene (5 bases). This CDR3 is built from 15 residues. Trimming removed 5 bases from V and 5 bases from J, with 16 bases in between. Germline CDR1 is SGHVS and CDR2 is FQNEAQ. The CDR3 DNA reads as TGTGCCAGCAGCGTAGGAAGGGGCGCGAACAATGAGCAGTTCTTC. Protein product: CASSVGRGANNEQFF.

The V and J genes are TRBV4-2 and TRBJ1-1, with D possibly TRBD1 on 5 matching bases. The CDR3 has 16 amino acids. The V end lost 0 bases, the J end lost 5 bases, and 16 bases lay between the germline ends. Germline V CDR1 and CDR2: LGHNA, YNFKEQ. In DNA, the CDR3 is TGTGCCAGCAGCCAAGACTTGGGGGGGGTCTTGACTGAAGCTTTCTTT. Translating it yields CASSQDLGGVLTEAFF.

This rearrangement joins TRBV7-2 to TRBJ1-1; D ambiguous. Germline-derived CDR1 and CDR2 are SGHTA and FQGNSA. The CDR3 totals 15 residues. Deletions cut 8 bases from V and 0 bases from J, with 16 bases between. CDR3: CASRARTNMNTEAFF. The CDR3 nucleotides read TGTGCCAGCCGGGCAAGGACTAACATGAACACTGAAGCTTTCTTT. Full variable domain (outside the CDR3, taken from reference TRBV7-2 and TRBJ1-1): GAGVSQSPSNKVTEKGKDVELRCDPISGHTALYWYRQSLGQGLEFLIYFQGNSAPDKSGLPSDRFSAERTGGSVSTLTIQRTQQEDSAVYLCASRARTNMNTEAFFGQGTRLTVV.

The table lists this clone with a few counts. V is TRBV4-1 and J is TRBJ1-2; 9 bases are a match to TRBD1. CDR3 length equals 16 residues. Germline V lookup: CDR1 MGHRA, CDR2 YSYEKL. The junction had 4 bases not matched to a gene; V was cut back by 0 bases and J by 2 bases. CDR3 loop: CASSQEGTGKNYGYTF. The CDR3 DNA reads as TGCGCCAGCAGCCAAGAGGGGACAGGGAAAAACTATGGCTACACCTTC.